What follows are 26 T cell receptor beta chains derived from one specimen sequenced in a study of human T cells and chemical hapten exposure. The time point is: patch test 2, 6 weeks after DPC sensitization. Treatment reported: therapeutic diphenylcyclopropenone sensitization with weekly scalp DPC. Total RNA came from unfractionated whole blood. Via MiXCR, TCRdb re-called the RACE reads, giving one row per CDR3 protein. The sample contains 35,000 to 50,000 distinct CDR3 sequences, 8.5% to 10% of which appear only once. Here the sequenced sample was whole blood, taken in connection with sensitization to the hapten diphenylcyclopropenone (DPC). These receptor sequences come from a woman under 40 with alopecia areata. Some clones in this sample may be carry-over from other donors' samples.

This rearrangement joins TRBV7-2 to TRBJ1-2, with D perhaps TRBD1 (6 bases). CDR1 SGHTA and CDR2 FQGNSA come from the germline V gene. This CDR3 comprises 14 residues. V shed 5 bases and J shed 1 base, with 11 bases lying between them. CDR3 in DNA: TGTGCCAGCAGCCGAAACAGGGATAACTATGGCTACACCTTC. It specifies CASSRNRDNYGYTF.

This clonotype was detected a few times. The chain is built from TRBV11-3 and TRBJ1-1; weak D call: TRBD1 (6 bases). The CDR3 has 13 residues. Trimming removed 5 bases from V and 3 bases from J, with 10 bases in between. Germline CDR1 reads SGHNT; CDR2 reads YENEEA. CDR3 in DNA: TGTGCCAGCAGCCGCCGGACAGACACTGAAGCTTTCTTT. Protein: CASSRRTDTEAFF. The complete variable domain, with remaining parts taken from reference TRBV11-3 and TRBJ1-1, reads EAGVVQSPRYKIIEKKQPVAFWCNPISGHNTLYWYLQNLGQGPELLIRYENEEAVDDSQLPKDRFSAERLKGVDSTLKIQPAELGDSAVYLCASSRRTDTEAFFGQGTRLTVV.

This clonotype has more than one count but fewer than ten. The gene calls are TRBV5-6 and TRBJ1-2; D is unresolved. V lost 0 bases and J lost 3, with 12 bases in between. The CDR3 spans 15 residues. Germline lookup yields CDR1 SGHDT and CDR2 YYEEEE. CDR3 in DNA: TGTGCCAGCAGCTTGGGACGGACTTCCCACTATGGCTACACCTTC. It translates to CASSLGRTSHYGYTF.

This clonotype appeared many times. V usage is TRBV18 and J usage is TRBJ1-1; possible D gene TRBD1, 5 bases. The CDR3 is 15 amino acids. V gave up 2 bases and J gave up 7 bases, with 17 bases separating them. Per the germline V gene, CDR1 is KGHSH and CDR2 is LQKENI. This chain's CDR3 is CASSPETSIQGEAFF. The CDR3 region has the DNA TGTGCCAGCTCACCAGAGACGAGCATTCAGGGTGAAGCTTTCTTT.

The rearrangement links TRBV2 to TRBJ2-7; no reliable D call. V lost 6 bases, J lost 2 bases, and 11 bases lay in between. The CDR3 loop spans 13 amino acids. Germline CDR1 reads SNHLY; CDR2 reads FYNNEI. CDR3 in DNA: TGTGCCAGCAGAGGGATCGGACCCTACGAGCAGTACTTC. This codes for CASRGIGPYEQYF. Full variable domain (remainder filled in from reference TRBV2 and TRBJ2-7): EPEVTQTPSHQVTQMGQEVILRCVPISNHLYFYWYRQILGQKVEFLVSFYNNEISEKSEIFDDQFSVERPDGSNFTLKIRSTKLEDSAMYFCASRGIGPYEQYFGPGTRLTVT.

About this clonotype: A much more abundant neighbour one base away suggests this may be a read error. Here the CDR3 omits its conserved ending phenylalanine or tryptophan, so a read error is the likely source. CDR3 coding DNA: TGTGCCAGCAGCCAAGATGGAGAGGGCCCAGATACGCAGTATTCT. The encoded protein is CASSQDGEGPDTQYS. This chain uses TRBV4-2 with TRBJ2-3, with TRBD2 as a possible D gene (5 bases). Germline CDR1 reads LGHNA; CDR2 reads YNFKEQ. V lost 0 bases and J 4 bases, leaving 11 bases between the germline ends. This CDR3 has 15 amino acids.

This clonotype has at least ten counts. V is TRBV27 and J is TRBJ2-7; no firm D call. Germline values: CDR1 MNHEY, CDR2 SMNVEV (reference sequence). The CDR3 length is 13 residues. The V and J ends lost 4 bases and 1 base respectively, with 8 bases between them. The CDR3 DNA sequence: TGTGCCAGCAGTTACCAGGTATCCTACGAGCAGTACTTC. Protein product: CASSYQVSYEQYF.

Written as DNA, the CDR3 is TGTGCCAGCAGCACTACAGGACCCCAGTTGAGGGCCGAGCAGTACTTC. This encodes CASSTTGPQLRAEQYF. The rearrangement joins TRBV5-5 to TRBJ2-7, with D perhaps being TRBD1 or TRBD2 (5 bases each). V lost 4 bases and J 6 bases, leaving 23 bases between the germline ends. This CDR3 has 16 amino acids. Germline assignment: CDR1 SGHKS and CDR2 YYEKEE (reference sequence).

The J gene is TRBJ1-5, the V gene TRBV6-5; no clear D. Germline V gene sequence: CDR1 MNHEY, CDR2 SVGAGI. The germline V and J ends were trimmed by 6 bases and 0 bases, with 9 bases remaining between them. CDR3 length: 14 amino acids. The CDR3 sequence is CASRSDHSNQPQHF. Written as DNA, the CDR3 is TGTGCCAGCAGGTCGGACCATAGCAATCAGCCCCAGCATTTT.

Ten or more counts support this clonotype. The chain has TRBV5-4 and TRBJ2-1; 9 nucleotides match TRBD1. The V gene's germline CDR1 is SGHNT and CDR2 YYREEE (reference sequence). This CDR3 comprises 18 residues. The junction had 19 bases not matched to a gene; V was cut back by 5 bases and J by 7 bases. The CDR3 DNA sequence: TGTGCCAGCAGTTATAATTTCGGGACAGGGATTTTGGGGAATGAGCAGTTCTTC. This codes for CASSYNFGTGILGNEQFF.

The chain recombines TRBV12-3 or TRBV12-4 with TRBJ2-3; weak D call: TRBD2 (6 bases). The V gene lost 3 bases and the J gene lost 4 bases, with 11 bases spanning the gap. This CDR3 has 14 residues. For the CDR3, the DNA is TGTGCCAGCAGTTTCGACGGGGGATCAGATACGCAGTATTTT. Translated: CASSFDGGSDTQYF.

This clonotype appeared a few times. The DNA of the CDR3 is TGTGCCAGCAGTTTGATGACAGGGACCTATGGCTACACCTTC. Residues: CASSLMTGTYGYTF. J is TRBJ1-2 and V is TRBV12-3 or TRBV12-4, with 7 bases aligning to TRBD1. The CDR3 is made up of 14 amino acids. V lost 3 bases and J lost 4; bases outside the gene matches: 5.

The chain has TRBV28 and TRBJ2-7; unclear D gene. The CDR3 is 12 amino acids. The V gene's germline CDR1 is MDHEN and CDR2 SYDVKM. With 5 bases removed from V and 6 bases from J, the gap between germline ends came to 11 bases. The CDR3 nucleotides read TGTGCCAGCAGTGCCCCTTTAGTCGAGCAGTACTTC. Protein sequence: CASSAPLVEQYF.

This clonotype was counted at least ten times. The chain recombines TRBV7-9 with TRBJ2-2; D ambiguous. CDR1 SEHNR and CDR2 FQNEAQ come from the germline V gene (reference sequence). The CDR3 loop spans 12 amino acids. Trimming took off 5 bases at V and 6 bases at J, with 7 bases between the two ends. CDR3 loop: CASSPPAGELFF. CDR3 nucleotides: TGTGCCAGCAGCCCCCCCGCCGGGGAGCTGTTTTTT.

V usage is TRBV12-3 or TRBV12-4 and J usage is TRBJ1-5; D is perhaps TRBD1 (5 bases). V shed 3 bases and J shed 5 bases, with 8 bases lying between them. This CDR3 has 13 amino acids. For the CDR3, the DNA is TGTGCCAGCAGTTTGACGGGACATCAGCCCCAGCATTTT. This codes for CASSLTGHQPQHF.

This clonotype was found a few times. The chain recombines TRBV7-3 with TRBJ2-3, with D perhaps matching TRBD2 (6 bases). Germline V gives CDR1 SGHTA, CDR2 FQGTGA. CDR3 size: 13 residues. V shed 2 bases and J shed 5 bases, with 8 bases lying between them. CDR3 sequence: CASSLVGGDTQYF. CDR3 DNA sequence: TGTGCCAGCAGCTTAGTGGGAGGAGATACGCAGTATTTT.

In this sample, this clonotype turned up a few times. The chain uses TRBV2 and TRBJ2-5; 8 bases agree with TRBD2. The germline V gene encodes CDR1 SNHLY and CDR2 FYNNEI. This CDR3 is built from 14 residues. J gave up 3 bases and V 8 bases, and 8 bases lay outside the gene matches. For the CDR3, the DNA is TGTGCCAGCCGGCTACGGGGGGGAAAAGAGACCCAGTACTTC. This gives the protein CASRLRGGKETQYF.

This chain connects TRBV6-1 to TRBJ1-2; TRBD1 might be the D (6 bases). V lost 1 base to trimming and J lost 8 bases, with 14 bases between them. This CDR3 spans 14 amino acids. Germline V gene sequence: CDR1 MNHNS, CDR2 SASEGT. The DNA for the CDR3 is TGTGCCAGCAGTGAAGGGTGGACAGTCTACGGCTACACCTTC. The encoded protein is CASSEGWTVYGYTF.

This clonotype was observed at least ten times. The V call is TRBV9, the J call TRBJ1-2; TRBD1 matches at 12 bases. Trimming took 0 bases from V and 4 from J; bases not matched to a gene: 4. Looked up from germline, CDR1 is SGDLS and CDR2 is YYNGEE. This CDR3 is built from 16 residues. CDR3: CASSVEGTGGFYGYTF. Here the CDR3 DNA reads TGTGCCAGCAGCGTAGAAGGGACAGGGGGCTTCTATGGCTACACCTTC.

The sample holds a few counts of this clonotype. The chain couples TRBV19 to TRBJ2-5; 9 positions match TRBD2. This CDR3 has 17 residues. J gave up 2 bases and V 0 bases, and 7 bases lay outside the gene matches. Germline-derived CDR1 and CDR2 are LNHDA and SQIVND (reference sequence). The CDR3 sequence is CASSIEGLAIGQETQYF. CDR3 DNA sequence: TGTGCCAGTAGTATAGAGGGACTAGCAATCGGGCAAGAGACCCAGTACTTC.

The J gene is TRBJ2-3, the V gene TRBV3-1; D is possibly TRBD2 (7 bases). Germline V gene lookup returns CDR1 LGHDT and CDR2 YNNKEL (reference sequence). V was trimmed by 0 bases and J by 4 bases, leaving 17 bases between them. There are 17 residues in the CDR3. The CDR3 nucleotides read TGTGCCAGCAGCCAAGATTTCGGGGGGCGACCGGCAGATACGCAGTATTTT. It specifies CASSQDFGGRPADTQYF.

This clonotype was counted at least ten times. The chain uses TRBV6-7 and TRBJ2-7; 8 nucleotides line up with TRBD1. TRBV6-7 is an ORF for which the function is uncertain. The CDR3 has 18 residues. J lost 2 bases, V lost 0 bases, and 12 bases had no gene match. CDR3 coding DNA: TGTGCCAGCAGTTACTCGAGCCCCGGGACAGGAAAAACCTACGAGCAGTACTTC. Translating gives CASSYSSPGTGKTYEQYF.

Only a few counts were recorded for this clonotype. The V gene is TRBV7-2, the J gene TRBJ1-1, with D hard to call. From germline, CDR1 is SGHTA and CDR2 FQGNSA. V was cut by 5 bases and J by 2 bases, with 12 bases left in between. The length of the CDR3 is 14 residues. CDR3 sequence (DNA): TGTGCCAGCAGCCGGACGAGACTTAACACTGAAGCTTTCTTT. Protein: CASSRTRLNTEAFF.

The genes are TRBV5-4 and TRBJ2-7; 8 bases map to TRBD2. J lost 3 bases, V lost 0 bases, and 5 bases had no gene match. The CDR3 extends over 15 amino acids. CDR1 SGHNT and CDR2 YYREEE come from the germline V gene (reference sequence). For the CDR3, the DNA is TGTGCCAGCAGCTTGGGACTAGCGAAGGGCTACGAGCAGTACTTC. Translating it yields CASSLGLAKGYEQYF.

This clonotype came up a few times. The J gene is TRBJ1-1, the V gene TRBV12-3 or TRBV12-4; unclear D gene. The CDR3 covers 11 residues. V gave up 3 bases and J gave up 6 bases, with 5 bases separating them. The CDR3, as DNA: TGTGCCAGCAGTTTGTTCTCTGAAGCTTTCTTT. It translates to CASSLFSEAFF.

The chain links TRBV4-2 to TRBJ2-3, with TRBD2 matching 9 bases. The V and J ends lost 1 base and 2 bases, in that order; junction bases with no gene match: 4. The CDR3 length is 16 residues. Germline CDR1 and CDR2: LGHNA and YNFKEQ. The CDR3 DNA sequence: TGTGCCAGCAGCCAAGCTCTAGCGGGGTCCACAGATACGCAGTATTTT. Its translation: CASSQALAGSTDTQYF.